These 12 T cell receptor beta chains came from one sample sequenced in a study of CD8 T cell repertoires and HIV-1 epitope variants. The table came from immunoSEQ multiplex PCR; TCRdb's copy has only in-frame clones and leaves some out. The top ten hold 40% to 55% of the sample, which has 2,400 or so clones, around three quarters seen once. No antigen has been identified for these receptors. Material for sequencing was cultured CD8+ T cells derived from PBMCs. The source of these receptors is a male donor with HIV.

This clone was seen more than once but under ten times. The chain carries TRBV6-4 and TRBJ1-5; TRBD1 agrees at 12 bases. CDR1 is MRHNA and CDR2 is SNTAGT in the germline V gene. V lost 5 bases to trimming and J lost 5 bases; unmatched junction nucleotides: 4. CDR3 length equals 15 residues. The CDR3 spells CASSHGTGGDQPQHF. Written as DNA, the CDR3 is TGTGCCAGCAGTCACGGGACAGGGGGCGATCAGCCCCAGCATTTT.

The chain uses TRBV7-2 and TRBJ2-7, with 10 bases fitting TRBD2. The CDR3 runs to 17 residues. Germline V gene data show CDR1 as SGHTA and CDR2 as FQGNSA. The trim removed 2 bases at V and 7 bases at J, leaving 14 bases unmatched. CDR3 nucleotide sequence: TGTGCCAGCAGCTTAACCCCGGAGCTAGCGGGAGTGTATGAGCAGTACTTC. It translates to CASSLTPELAGVYEQYF.

The rearrangement links TRBV28 to TRBJ2-1, with TRBD2 matching over 9 bases. CDR1 is MDHEN, CDR2 SYDVKM, per germline. This CDR3 region has 15 residues. V gave up 6 bases and J gave up 6 bases; unmatched junction bases: 9. CDR3 DNA sequence: TGTGCCAGCAGGAGCCGACTAGCGGCCCTCAATGAGCAGTTCTTC. It translates to CASRSRLAALNEQFF.

CDR3: CSVEAPSRNGYTF. CDR3 nucleotides: TGCAGCGTTGAAGCTCCGAGTCGGAATGGCTACACCTTC. The V gene is TRBV29-1, the J gene TRBJ1-2; D uncertain. Trimming cost V 1 base and J 6 bases, with 12 bases left between them. This CDR3 region has 13 residues. CDR1 SQVTM and CDR2 ANQGSEA come from the germline V gene.

This clone has a handful of counts. This sequence joins TRBV6-1 and TRBJ2-2, with D perhaps matching TRBD2 (6 bases). This CDR3 has 15 amino acids. V lost 6 bases, J lost 2 bases, and 13 bases lay in between. CDR1 is MNHNS, CDR2 SASEGT, per germline. The CDR3 loop reads CASSSGTLNTGELFF. CDR3 in DNA: TGTGCCAGCAGCTCCGGGACTCTTAACACCGGGGAGCTGTTTTTT.

The rearrangement joins TRBV28 to TRBJ2-5; D possibly uses TRBD1 or TRBD2 (5 bases each). Germline V lookup: CDR1 MDHEN, CDR2 SYDVKM. V was cut by 2 bases and J by 4 bases, with 20 bases left in between. The CDR3 contains 17 residues. Here the CDR3 DNA reads TGTGCCAGCAGTTTACCGGCAGGGACCCCCGTCGGAGAGACCCAGTACTTC. This codes for CASSLPAGTPVGETQYF. The whole variable domain, filled in from reference TRBV28 and TRBJ2-5, reads DVKVTQSSRYLVKRTGEKVFLECVQDMDHENMFWYRQDPGLGLRLIYFSYDVKMKEKGDIPEGYSVSREKKERFSLILESASTNQTSMYLCASSLPAGTPVGETQYFGPGTRLLVL.

This sequence joins TRBV28 and TRBJ1-1; the D gene is possibly TRBD1 (6 bases). The germline gives CDR1 MDHEN, CDR2 SYDVKM. V lost 6 bases and J lost 1, with 12 bases in between. The CDR3 is 14 amino acids. CDR3 region: CASRPGQPNTEAFF. Written as DNA, the CDR3 is TGTGCCAGCAGACCGGGACAACCGAACACTGAAGCTTTCTTT. Full variable domain (rest looked up from reference TRBV28 and TRBJ1-1): DVKVTQSSRYLVKRTGEKVFLECVQDMDHENMFWYRQDPGLGLRLIYFSYDVKMKEKGDIPEGYSVSREKKERFSLILESASTNQTSMYLCASRPGQPNTEAFFGQGTRLTVV.

For this clone: Its ends do not fully match the called genes, so a read error is possible. This chain connects TRBV13 to TRBJ2-5; weak D call: TRBD2 (5 bases). CDR3 length: 15 amino acids. Germline V gene data show CDR1 as PRHDT and CDR2 as FYEKMQ (reference sequence). CDR3 DNA sequence: TGTGCCACCAGCTCCGCCGGGATAGATCACCAGACCCAGTACTTC. It translates to CATSSAGIDHQTQYF.

The V gene is TRBV7-2, the J gene TRBJ2-1; a possible D gene is TRBD2 (5 bases). This CDR3 spans 14 amino acids. Deletions cut 5 bases from V and 6 bases from J, with 14 bases between. Germline CDR1 is SGHTA and CDR2 is FQGNSA. CDR3 DNA sequence: TGTGCCAGCAGCACTGTTCGGGAAACCAATGAGCAGTTCTTC. Its translation: CASSTVRETNEQFF.

The chain has TRBV27 and TRBJ2-5; TRBD2 aligns across 9 bases. The V segment lost 6 bases and the J segment 4 bases; nucleotides outside the gene matches: 6. Germline V gene lookup returns CDR1 MNHEY and CDR2 SMNVEV (reference sequence). The CDR3 is 14 amino acids. The DNA of the CDR3 is TGTGCCAGCAGGGGCGGCGGGGGGGTAGAGACCCAGTACTTC. This sequence encodes CASRGGGGVETQYF.

The CDR3 sequence is CASSPAGRKVSPEAFF. DNA of the CDR3: TGCGCCAGCAGCCCCGCGGGGAGGAAAGTTTCACCTGAAGCTTTCTTT. The chain uses TRBV4-1 and TRBJ1-1, with unresolved D. Deletions cut 4 bases from V and 6 bases from J, with 21 bases between. Germline V gene data show CDR1 as MGHRA and CDR2 as YSYEKL. This CDR3 contains 16 residues.

This sequence joins TRBV2 and TRBJ2-1; the match to TRBD2 covers 14 bases. Germline V gene sequence: CDR1 SNHLY, CDR2 FYNNEI. The V and J ends lost 2 bases and 7 bases, in that order; junction bases with no gene match: 4. The CDR3 sequence is 16 residues long. CDR3 DNA sequence: TGTGCCAGCAGTGAATTTAGGACTAGCGGGAGGAATGAGCAGTTCTTC. Translated, it gives CASSEFRTSGRNEQFF.